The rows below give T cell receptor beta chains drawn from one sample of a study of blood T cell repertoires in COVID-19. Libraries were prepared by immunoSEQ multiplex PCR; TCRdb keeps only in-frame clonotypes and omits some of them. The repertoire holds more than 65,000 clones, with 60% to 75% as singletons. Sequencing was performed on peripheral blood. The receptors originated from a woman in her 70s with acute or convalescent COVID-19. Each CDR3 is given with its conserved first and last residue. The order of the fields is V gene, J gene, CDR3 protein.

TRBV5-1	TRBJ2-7	CASSLNMGSGRANEQYF
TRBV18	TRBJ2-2	CATRGQANTGELFF
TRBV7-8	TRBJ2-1	CASQGQGGENEQFF
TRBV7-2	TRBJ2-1	CASSLGQGRNNEQFF
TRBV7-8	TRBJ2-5	CASSGGLAGKETQYF
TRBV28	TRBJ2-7	CASSRTGGNEQYF
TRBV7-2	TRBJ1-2	CASSFLVGAGYGYTF
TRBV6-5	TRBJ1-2	CASSYAQGNGYTF
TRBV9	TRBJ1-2	CASSVGGGLGGGYTF
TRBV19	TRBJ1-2	CASSSPGQGARGYTF
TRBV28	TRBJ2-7	CASNTPGQSSYEQYF
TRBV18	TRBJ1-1	CASSLPGGGGNTEAFF
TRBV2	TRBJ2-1	CASRGLKFDEQFF
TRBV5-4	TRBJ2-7	CASSPRRVDEQYF
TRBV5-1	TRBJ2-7	CASSLRSSRAEGQYF
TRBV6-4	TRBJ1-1	CASSDSNRGTEAFF
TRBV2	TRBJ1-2	CASSEYSANYGYTF
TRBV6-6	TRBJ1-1	CASREQPRGEKPEAFF
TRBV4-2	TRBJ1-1	CASSQDQVSFGAFF
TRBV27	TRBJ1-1	CASRTANTEAFF
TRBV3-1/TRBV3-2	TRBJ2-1	CASSPRTNSYNEQFF
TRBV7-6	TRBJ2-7	CASSPSYEQYF